This TCR beta chain comes out of a study of cytomegalovirus exposure and HLA in healthy donors. General study points: In a later analysis, CMV-associated beta chains were mostly HLA-associated, it appeared.

As to this clone: Its antigen is unknown.

The CDR3 runs to 11 residues. V was pared by 7 bases and J by 12 bases, with 16 bases between. From germline, CDR1 is SQVTM and CDR2 ANQGSEA. This PCR relied on a set of 60 Vbeta primers and 13 Jbeta primers. Repertoires were generated with immunoSEQ multiplex PCR, while TCRdb's copy carries only in-frame clones and drops some. In the table there are about 150,000 clones, 79% of which are singletons. The TCR originated in a man in his fifties or sixties in good health and CMV-seropositive. Material: PBMCs. The chain employs TRBV29-1 and TRBJ2-4, with D possibly matching TRBD2 (5 bases). CDR3 amino acids: CSAGEYSAQYF. CDR3 nucleotides: TGCAGCGCCGGGGAGTACTCCGCTCAGTACTTC.